A single sample gave rise to the 26 T cell receptor beta chains below, sequenced in a study of shared clonotypes between healthy human individuals (dated by TCRdb to the early 2020s). For the CD8 naive samples, CD45RO-negative cells were positively selected for CCR7, yielding a CD45RA+CCR7+ population from which TemRA cells were excluded. The receptor library was made with the immunoSEQ multiplex PCR assay. Not all clones reach the TCRdb copy of this immuneACCESS table, which keeps in-frame sequences only. Checked studies attribute under half of the gap to unresolved V genes and leave the rest unexplained. In this sample the table shows roughly 1,800,000 clones, approximately 94% of which occur a single time. The ten largest clones take up 0.9% to 1.5% of the sample. Input material: naive CD8+ T cells sorted from blood. According to the study, the label for this sample's cell subset or site signals: CD45RA+CCR7+. Source of these receptors: a man aged 18 to 35 in good health.

The chain joins TRBV6-1 to TRBJ2-1; unclear D gene. The V end was cut by 3 bases, the J end by 9 bases, with 6 bases between. CDR3 length: 11 residues. Germline loops: CDR1 MNHNS, CDR2 SASEGT. The CDR3 protein is CASSDDIEQFF. The DNA of the CDR3 is TGTGCCAGCAGTGATGACATTGAGCAGTTCTTC.

This chain joins TRBV11-2 and TRBJ2-5; D remains ambiguous. Germline lookup yields CDR1 SGHAT and CDR2 FQNNGV. The CDR3 length is 15 residues. With 3 bases removed from V and 4 bases from J, the gap between germline ends came to 15 bases. CDR3 DNA: TGTGCCAGCAGCTTTGAGGTTTTCCGGTCAGAGACCCAGTACTTC. Translation gives CASSFEVFRSETQYF.

V gene TRBV6-6 combines with J gene TRBJ2-7; 7 bases are a match to TRBD2. This CDR3 contains 16 residues. V lost 4 bases, J lost 0 bases, and 9 bases stayed unmatched. The germline V gene encodes CDR1 MNHNY and CDR2 SVGAGI (reference sequence). This CDR3 reads CASSSLWGGTSYEQYF. The DNA for the CDR3 is TGTGCCAGCAGTTCCCTGTGGGGGGGGACCTCCTACGAGCAGTACTTC.

The V call is TRBV6-5, the J call TRBJ1-2; D is possibly TRBD1 (6 bases). CDR3 length: 15 amino acids. The V and J ends lost 0 bases and 4 bases respectively, with 12 bases between them. Germline CDR1 and CDR2: MNHEY and SVGAGI. The CDR3 is CASSYSTGATYGYTF. In DNA, the CDR3 is TGTGCCAGCAGTTACTCTACGGGGGCGACCTATGGCTACACCTTC.

As for this clone: This sample includes further DNA sequences coding for the same CDR3. The chain couples TRBV7-9 to TRBJ2-7; no clear D gene. V dropped 2 bases and J dropped 1 base, with 3 bases sitting between them. The CDR3 length is 12 residues. Germline V gene sequence: CDR1 SEHNR, CDR2 FQNEAQ (reference sequence). The DNA of the CDR3 is TGTGCCAGCAGCTTAATATCCTACGAGCAGTACTTC. It codes for CASSLISYEQYF.

The rearrangement uses TRBV6-1 and TRBJ2-1, with TRBD1 identical over 10 bases. CDR1 and CDR2 from the germline V gene are MNHNS and SASEGT. V dropped 4 bases and J dropped 3; count of bases not matched to a gene: 9. The CDR3 runs 17 residues. CDR3 nucleotides: TGTGCCAGCAGTGCGGTTATTCGGACAGGGGGCTACAATGAGCAGTTCTTC. The encoded protein is CASSAVIRTGGYNEQFF.

This clone was recorded once. The chain has TRBV4-1 and TRBJ2-4; either TRBD1 or TRBD2 may supply D (5 bases each). Germline assignment: CDR1 MGHRA and CDR2 YSYEKL. The ends were cut back, 3 bases at V and 9 bases at J, with 12 bases in the middle. The CDR3 covers 13 residues. CDR3 nucleotides: TGCGCCAGCAGCCAGACGCCGGGGCCCATTCAGTACTTC. Its protein product is CASSQTPGPIQYF.

The rearrangement joins TRBV5-5 to TRBJ2-5; perhaps TRBD2 as D (5 bases). Germline V gene data show CDR1 as SGHKS and CDR2 as YYEKEE (reference sequence). The CDR3 runs to 14 residues. Trimming removed 4 bases at V and 5 bases at J, with 15 bases between. The CDR3 loop reads CASSPGENEETQYF. For the CDR3, the DNA is TGTGCCAGCAGCCCCGGGGAGAATGAGGAGACCCAGTACTTC.

The chain is built from TRBV7-9 and TRBJ2-6, with a possible D match to TRBD1 (6 bases). This CDR3 has 15 residues. V was trimmed by 5 bases and J by 3 bases, leaving 11 bases between them. Germline-derived CDR1 and CDR2 are SEHNR and FQNEAQ (reference sequence). CDR3 sequence reads: CASSQQGLGANVLTF. The CDR3 DNA reads TGTGCCAGCAGCCAGCAGGGGCTTGGGGCCAACGTCCTGACTTTC.

The chain recombines TRBV6-1 with TRBJ2-7, with D unresolved. From germline, CDR1 is MNHNS and CDR2 SASEGT. This CDR3 is 15 amino acids long. V lost 1 base, J lost 2 bases, and 12 bases lay in between. CDR3 DNA: TGTGCCAGCAGTGAAGAAGGGCTGAGTACCTACGAGCAGTACTTC. It yields the protein CASSEEGLSTYEQYF.

As regards this clone: The sample holds other DNA sequences that translate to the same CDR3. The chain links TRBV7-9 to TRBJ2-7; D gene unclear. V was pared by 5 bases and J by 3 bases, with 5 bases between. This CDR3 comprises 11 residues. Germline V gene sequence: CDR1 SEHNR, CDR2 FQNEAQ (reference sequence). CDR3 DNA sequence: TGTGCCAGCAGCCCGGGCTACGAGCAGTACTTC. Protein sequence: CASSPGYEQYF.

CDR3 DNA: TGTGCCAGCAGTTTCGGGACAGGGGAAACTGAAGCTTTCTTT. Translating gives CASSFGTGETEAFF. The V and J genes are TRBV27 and TRBJ1-1; 10 bases are shared with TRBD1. The CDR3 sequence is 14 residues long. Germline CDR1 is MNHEY and CDR2 is SMNVEV (reference sequence). V was clipped by 3 bases and J by 5 bases; unmatched bases: 3.

With regard to this clone: The junction departs from germline at one end; a sequencing error may be responsible. The chain uses TRBV7-9 and TRBJ2-2, with D possibly matching TRBD2 (5 bases). Germline V lookup: CDR1 SEHNR, CDR2 FQNEAQ (reference sequence). The CDR3 spans 12 residues. The DNA for the CDR3 is TGCGCCAATCGGGGGAACACCGGGGAGCTGTTTTTT. It yields the protein CANRGNTGELFF.

The chain uses TRBV5-5 and TRBJ1-3; no clear D gene. The CDR3 contains 16 residues. V was clipped by 4 bases and J by 0 bases, with 14 bases between them. The germline V gene encodes CDR1 SGHKS and CDR2 YYEKEE (reference sequence). The CDR3 is CASSPAYFNSGNTIYF. CDR3 coding DNA: TGTGCCAGCAGCCCGGCCTACTTCAACTCTGGAAACACCATATATTTT.

This chain joins TRBV6-1 and TRBJ1-1; the D is unclear. This CDR3 is 10 amino acids long. The ends were cut back, 3 bases at V and 9 bases at J, with 5 bases in the middle. Germline V CDR1 and CDR2: MNHNS, SASEGT. DNA of the CDR3: TGTGCCAGCAGTGATACCAAAGCTTTCTTT. Protein product: CASSDTKAFF.

The chain carries TRBV7-8 and TRBJ2-7; TRBD2 matches 7 bases. The germline V gene has CDR1 SGHVS and CDR2 FQNEAQ. This CDR3 has 19 amino acids. J gave up 6 bases and V 2 bases, and 22 bases lay outside the gene matches. CDR3 sequence (DNA): TGTGCCAGCAGCTTATCCCGGACCGGCGGGAGCCCACGGCTGGCCGAGCAGTACTTC. The encoded protein is CASSLSRTGGSPRLAEQYF.

The rearrangement uses TRBV5-1 and TRBJ2-7, with unresolved D. The V gene's germline CDR1 is SGHRS and CDR2 YFSETQ. CDR3 size: 13 residues. The V gene lost 2 bases and the J gene lost 2 bases, with 8 bases spanning the gap. CDR3 loop: CASSLGKTYEQYF. The CDR3 DNA sequence: TGCGCCAGCAGCTTAGGGAAAACCTACGAGCAGTACTTC. The full variable domain, in which reference TRBV5-1 and TRBJ2-7 provide the parts outside the CDR3, is KAGVTQTPRYLIKTRGQQVTLSCSPISGHRSVSWYQQTPGQGLQFLFEYFSETQRNKGNFPGRFSGRQFSNSRSEMNVSTLELGDSALYLCASSLGKTYEQYFGPGTRLTVT.

About this clone itself: In the same sample, other DNA sequences code for this CDR3. The CDR3 coding sequence is TGTGCCAGTAGTATAGACGGGGAGACCTACGAGCAGTACTTC. Amino acid sequence: CASSIDGETYEQYF. This rearrangement joins TRBV19 to TRBJ2-7; weak D call: TRBD2 (5 bases). Germline V gene sequence: CDR1 LNHDA, CDR2 SQIVND (reference sequence). V lost 0 bases and J lost 2, with 8 bases in between. This CDR3 comprises 14 residues.

This clone occurred once. This rearrangement joins TRBV11-3 to TRBJ1-1; D not certain. The CDR3 is 12 amino acids. Germline V gene data show CDR1 as SGHNT and CDR2 as YENEEA. V was trimmed by 8 bases and J by 5 bases, leaving 12 bases between them. CDR3 nucleotides: TGTGCCAGCTCCGGGGAAGGTACTGAAGCTTTCTTT. This translates into CASSGEGTEAFF.

The V call is TRBV11-2, the J call TRBJ2-1; no clear D. V was clipped by 7 bases and J by 7 bases, with 11 bases between them. The CDR3 length is 12 residues. The germline V gene has CDR1 SGHAT and CDR2 FQNNGV. In DNA form, the CDR3 reads TGTGCCAGCACCCTATTACAGAATGAGCAGTTCTTC. Its protein is CASTLLQNEQFF.

The V gene is TRBV7-9, the J gene TRBJ2-2; D gene uncertain. CDR3 length: 12 residues. Germline CDR1 and CDR2: SEHNR and FQNEAQ (reference sequence). V was pared by 2 bases and J by 8 bases, with 6 bases between. The CDR3 DNA reads as TGTGCCAGCAGCTTAAATCGTGGGGAGCTGTTTTTT. Amino acids: CASSLNRGELFF. Variable domain in full (rest from reference TRBV7-9 and TRBJ2-2): DTGVSQNPRHKITKRGQNVTFRCDPISEHNRLYWYRQTLGQGPEFLTYFQNEAQLEKSRLLSDRFSAERPKGSFSTLEIQRTEQGDSAMYLCASSLNRGELFFGEGSRLTVL.

The rearrangement joins TRBV28 to TRBJ2-1; maybe TRBD2 (5 bases). Trimming left V 2 bases short and J 8 bases short, with 16 bases between. Per germline, CDR1 MDHEN and CDR2 SYDVKM. This CDR3 region has 15 residues. The CDR3 loop is CASSLRGFGLDEQFF. The CDR3 bases are TGTGCCAGCAGTTTAAGAGGGTTCGGGCTTGATGAGCAGTTCTTC.

Remarks on this clone: Additional DNA sequences in this sample encode the identical CDR3. The chain joins TRBV9 to TRBJ1-1, with a weak D call TRBD1 (5 bases). This CDR3 has 12 residues. Germline V lookup: CDR1 SGDLS, CDR2 YYNGEE. V shed 3 bases and J shed 6 bases, with 9 bases lying between them. The CDR3 spells CASSAQGAEAFF. As DNA, the CDR3 is TGTGCCAGCAGCGCCCAGGGCGCTGAAGCTTTCTTT.

The V call is TRBV27, the J call TRBJ2-7, with 8 bases matching TRBD1. CDR1 is MNHEY, CDR2 SMNVEV, per germline (reference sequence). This CDR3 is built from 15 residues. V shed 5 bases and J 4 bases; nucleotides not matched to a gene: 10. CDR3 bases: TGTGCCAGCAGTCGACAGGGGCAGGTTGGTTACGAGCAGTACTTC. Encoded protein: CASSRQGQVGYEQYF.

Concerning this clone: Other DNA sequences from this sample encode an identical CDR3 as well. V and J are TRBV30 and TRBJ2-7, with 7 bases that match TRBD1. Germline loops: CDR1 GTSNPN, CDR2 SVGIG (reference sequence). CDR3 length: 11 amino acids. V gave up 4 bases and J gave up 7 bases; unmatched junction bases: 4. The CDR3 DNA sequence: TGTGCCTGGAACGCAGGGGGTGAGCAGTACTTC. It translates to CAWNAGGEQYF.

The chain employs TRBV12-5 and TRBJ2-3; no reliable D call. The CDR3 spans 13 residues. Trimming removed 3 bases at V and 9 bases at J, with 13 bases between. Germline values: CDR1 LGHNT, CDR2 FRNRAP. Here the CDR3 reads CASGFPTVDTQYF. The CDR3 DNA reads as TGTGCTAGTGGTTTTCCCACTGTGGACACGCAGTATTTT.